One and the same sample provided the 13 T cell receptor beta chains below, sequenced in a study of T cells expressing NK-cell markers. TCRdb re-called the 5' RACE reads and gives one entry per CDR3 protein, without DNA. Its clone listing holds 130,000 to 150,000 distinct CDR3 sequences. Material: blood T cells: a sorted CD56 or NKG2C T cell subset, CD4+ or CD8+ T cells, or bulk PBMC T cells (not recorded which). The receptors stem from a young man in good health.

The chain uses TRBV6-1 and TRBJ1-5; the TCRdb D gene call, TRBD1, has no DNA to confirm it. In germline, CDR1 is MNHNS, CDR2 SASEGT. The CDR3 length is 17 residues. The CDR3 region is CASSQTGTPVSNQPQHF.

This chain links TRBV12-5 with TRBJ2-5; the D call of TRBD1 rests on TCRdb alone, since no DNA is present to check it. The CDR3 spans 13 residues. Germline CDR1 reads LGHNT; CDR2 reads FRNRAP. The CDR3: CASGLPPPETQYF.

The rearrangement joins TRBV6-1 to TRBJ2-7. Germline V lookup: CDR1 MNHNS, CDR2 SASEGT. The CDR3 contains 14 residues. The CDR3 sequence is CASSEVGSAYEQYF.

The chain links TRBV7-9 to TRBJ1-1. Looked up from germline, CDR1 is SEHNR and CDR2 is FQNEAQ (reference sequence). The CDR3 is 12 amino acids. The chain's CDR3 is CASSFRQVEAFF. The full variable domain, in which reference TRBV7-9 and TRBJ1-1 provide the parts outside the CDR3, is DTGVSQNPRHKITKRGQNVTFRCDPISEHNRLYWYRQTLGQGPEFLTYFQNEAQLEKSRLLSDRFSAERPKGSFSTLEIQRTEQGDSAMYLCASSFRQVEAFFGQGTRLTVV.

The CDR3 loop is CASSVRDATPWDTQYF. The chain links TRBV14 to TRBJ2-3; TCRdb selects TRBD1, and the lack of DNA leaves this call unchecked. Germline V gene data show CDR1 as SGHDN and CDR2 as FVKESK. The CDR3 contains 16 residues. Variable domain in full (rest from reference TRBV14 and TRBJ2-3): EAGVTQFPSHSVIEKGQTVTLRCDPISGHDNLYWYRRVMGKEIKFLLHFVKESKQDESGMPNNRFLAERTGGTYSTLKVQPAELEDSGVYFCASSVRDATPWDTQYFGPGTRLTVL.

The genes are TRBV3-1 and TRBJ2-3; the TRBD2 assignment by TCRdb is unverifiable without DNA. The germline V gene encodes CDR1 LGHDT and CDR2 YNNKEL (reference sequence). There are 15 residues in the CDR3. The CDR3 loop reads CASSPNQRESDTQYF.

The chain joins TRBV23-1 to TRBJ2-1; checking the TCRdb D call of TRBD1 is not possible without DNA. TRBV23-1 has ORF status, its function being uncertain. The CDR3 consists of 17 residues. This chain's CDR3 is CASSPENGTGTYNEQFF.

This sequence joins TRBV30 and TRBJ2-1; no DNA is available, so the TRBD2 call from TCRdb remains unchecked. The CDR3 is 14 residues long. Germline CDR1 and CDR2: GTSNPN and SVGIG (reference sequence). CDR3 residues: CAWTSGGAYNEQFF.

The V call is TRBV10-3, the J call TRBJ2-7; the D call of TRBD1 rests on TCRdb alone, since no DNA is present to check it. Germline V gene lookup returns CDR1 ENHRY and CDR2 SYGVKD. The length of the CDR3 is 16 residues. This CDR3 reads CAISESEDRDAYEQYF.

The V call is TRBV20-1, the J call TRBJ2-7; TCRdb outputs TRBD1, but without DNA this stays unchecked. Per germline, CDR1 DFQATT and CDR2 SNEGSKA (reference sequence). The CDR3 has 15 amino acids. The CDR3 spells CSARDGGTDSYEQYF.

The V and J genes are TRBV5-6 and TRBJ1-2. Germline CDR1 is SGHDT and CDR2 is YYEEEE. The CDR3 spans 12 residues. The CDR3 is CASKGVNYGYTF.

This chain connects TRBV7-2 to TRBJ2-7; TCRdb indicates TRBD2, and absent DNA this call remains unverified. This CDR3 region has 15 residues. Germline CDR1 is SGHTA and CDR2 is FQGNSA. The CDR3 is CASSLTGLAGYEQYF.

The genes are TRBV20-1 and TRBJ2-2; the TCRdb D gene call, TRBD2, has no DNA to confirm it. Per the germline V gene, CDR1 is DFQATT and CDR2 is SNEGSKA (reference sequence). This CDR3 is 17 amino acids long. The CDR3 here is CSARPIPGLAGSGELFF.